This T cell receptor beta chain comes out of a study of PD-1 blockade in classical Hodgkin lymphoma. Study-wide results and limits: Some patients began nivolumab under 1 year after ASCT. These patients were excluded from later analyses. The study reported lower baseline TCR diversity in newly diagnosed patients than in healthy donors. CD8+ TCR diversity did not rise significantly by C4D1, unlike CD4+.

Turning to this clone: Its antigen is as yet unknown.

Every single patient, without exception, relapsed after autologous stem cell transplantation, and brentuximab vedotin exposure varied. Germline CDR1 MNHNY, CDR2 SVGAGI (reference sequence). J lost 6 bases, V lost 1 base, and 5 bases had no gene match. The CDR3 loop spans 16 amino acids. Profiled with immunoSEQ multiplex PCR; TCRdb holds only in-frame clones, not every one. The sample contains about 30,000 clones, about two thirds of which appear only once. This chain joins TRBV6-6 and TRBJ2-1; TRBD2 aligns across 11 bases. The TCR comes from a human donor with classical Hodgkin lymphoma. The material was peripheral blood mononuclear cells (PBMCs), obtained before the second cycle of nivolumab. This chain's CDR3 is CASSYWGSGGANEQFF. The CDR3 bases are TGTGCCAGCAGTTACTGGGGTAGCGGGGGGGCCAATGAGCAGTTCTTC.